A selection of T cell receptor beta chains follows, all from one sample in a study of PD-L1 blockade in urothelial cancer. The repertoire was sequenced with immunoSEQ multiplex PCR; TCRdb's copy has only in-frame clones and lacks some. The sample contains 30,000 to 45,000 clones, around four fifths of which appear only once. The specimen was PBMCs, collected around atezolizumab (anti-PD-L1) treatment. The source of these receptors is a man aged 35-49 years with urothelial cancer. CDR3s include the opening cysteine and the closing phenylalanine or tryptophan. A D gene is named only where the DNA matches it firmly. Expanded clones get a size class; other rows say once, few or many, or leave the size out.

>NA|TRBV9|NA|TRBJ2-5
TGTGCCAGCAGCTCTGGACTGGGACAAGAGACCCAGTACTTC
CASSSGLGQETQYF
>NA|TRBV6-4|NA|TRBJ2-3
TGTGCCAGCAGTGACTCGGGGCAATCCGCAGATACGCAGTATTTT
CASSDSGQSADTQYF
>NA|TRBV27|once|TRBJ2-2
TGTGCCAGCAGTCCGCAACAGGAACCCGGGGAGCTGTTTTTT
CASSPQQEPGELFF
>TRBD2|TRBV6-6|NA|TRBJ2-1
TGTGCCAGCAGCTCGGGACTACCTCTCAATGAGCAGTTCTTC
CASSSGLPLNEQFF
>NA|TRBV1|few|TRBJ2-7
TGCACCAGCAGCCATCGGAGCGGGACCCCGGGGCTCGAGCAGTACTTC
CTSSHRSGTPGLEQYF
>TRBD2|TRBV4-2|NA|TRBJ2-1
TGTGCCAGCAGCCAACGGACTAGCGGTCTCAATGAGCAGTTCTTC
CASSQRTSGLNEQFF
>TRBD1|TRBV5-1|NA|TRBJ2-2
TGCGCCAGCAGCTTGTACCCGGACAGGGTCGGCGGGGAGCTGTTTTTT
CASSLYPDRVGGELFF
>NA|TRBV2|NA|TRBJ1-4
TGTGCCAGCAGTTTGGGGGGACCTAATGAAAAACTGTTTTTT
CASSLGGPNEKLFF
>TRBD2|TRBV4-3|few|TRBJ2-1
TGCGCCAGCAGCCCCAGTGCGGGGGTTAGTGAGCAGTTCTTC
CASSPSAGVSEQFF
>NA|TRBV7-3|NA|TRBJ2-6
TGTGCCAGCAGCCCGGTCCTCTCTGGGGCCAACGTCCTGACTTTC
CASSPVLSGANVLTF
>TRBD2|TRBV18|NA|TRBJ2-2
TGTGCCAGCTCACTCCTAACGGGAGGTTTGACCGGGGAGCTGTTTTTT
CASSLLTGGLTGELFF
>NA|TRBV28|NA|TRBJ2-6
TGTGCCAGCAGTTTAGGTGGTAGTGGGGCCAACGTCCTGACTTTC
CASSLGGSGANVLTF
>TRBD2|TRBV11-3|NA|TRBJ2-1
TGTGCCAGCAGCTTACGGGAGGGCCTGGGGTACAATGAGCAGTTCTTC
CASSLREGLGYNEQFF
>NA|TRBV29-1|NA|TRBJ2-7
TGCAGCGTTAGTTCCCAGGGCGACGAGCAGTACTTC
CSVSSQGDEQYF
>NA|TRBV19|once|TRBJ2-3
TGTGCCAGTATCGCAACAGTTTCAGATACGCAGTATTTT
CASIATVSDTQYF
>NA|TRBV7-9|NA|TRBJ2-1
TGTGCCAGCAGCTCCTCAGGGGCAAGCGATGAGCAGTTCTTC
CASSSSGASDEQFF
>NA|TRBV4-3|NA|TRBJ2-7
TGCGCCAGCAGCCAAGATTTTAGGGGAAATTGGGAGCAGTACTTC
CASSQDFRGNWEQYF
>TRBD1|TRBV27|NA|TRBJ2-2
TGTGCCAGCAGTGTCCCCAGGGGGAGTAACACCGGGGAGCTGTTTTTT
CASSVPRGSNTGELFF
>TRBD2|TRBV5-6|NA|TRBJ2-7
TGTGCCAGCAGCCAGACTAGCGGGAGGCCGGTCGAGCAGTACTTC
CASSQTSGRPVEQYF
>TRBD1|TRBV19|NA|TRBJ2-2
TGTGCCAGTAGAGGGGAGGGACAGGGAAGAGCCGGGGAGCTGTTTTTT
CASRGEGQGRAGELFF
>NA|TRBV4-3|NA|TRBJ1-5
TGCGCCAGCAGCCAAGGGGTTCCCAGCCGAGGGGGATATAGCAATCAGCCCCAGCATTTT
CASSQGVPSRGGYSNQPQHF
>NA|TRBV12-1|NA|TRBJ2-1
TGTGCCAGCAGCTTCGAGGAGAACTCCTACAATGAGCAGTTCTTC
CASSFEENSYNEQFF
>NA|TRBV7-3|NA|TRBJ2-7
TGTGCCAGCAGCTTAGGGAACGGGGGGCGCTACGAGCAGTACTTC
CASSLGNGGRYEQYF
>TRBD1|TRBV4-1|NA|TRBJ1-3
TGCGCCAGCAGCCTGAACCTCGGTGGACAGGCGGCTGGAAACACCATATATTTT
CASSLNLGGQAAGNTIYF
>TRBD1|TRBV15|NA|TRBJ1-4
TGTGCCACCAGCTCGGGACAGGGGGGGACCGAAAAACTGTTTTTT
CATSSGQGGTEKLFF
>TRBD2|TRBV5-6|NA|TRBJ2-3
TGTGCCAGCAGCGATAGCGGGACAACAGATACGCAGTATTTT
CASSDSGTTDTQYF
>TRBD2|TRBV18|NA|TRBJ2-2
TGTGCCAGCTCACCAAATGTAGCGGGCTCGAACACCGGGGAGCTGTTTTTT
CASSPNVAGSNTGELFF
>NA|TRBV18|NA|TRBJ1-1
TGTGCCAGCTCACTGACACCTCGGAACACTGAAGCTTTCTTT
CASSLTPRNTEAFF
>NA|TRBV7-9|NA|TRBJ2-7
TGTGCCAGCAGCTTACAGTCAGGGGCGGCCTACGAGCAGTACTTC
CASSLQSGAAYEQYF
>NA|TRBV28|NA|TRBJ1-1
TGTGCCAGCAGGAGATCAGGGACTGAAGCTTTCTTT
CASRRSGTEAFF
>NA|TRBV28|NA|TRBJ1-4
TGTGCCAGCAGTTTAAGCGCCGGTGGGCTGTTTTTT
CASSLSAGGLFF
>TRBD1|TRBV20-1|NA|TRBJ2-6
TGCAGTGCCAGGACAGGTTGGGCTCTGACTTTC
CSARTGWALTF
>NA|TRBV5-1|NA|TRBJ2-5
TGCGCCAGCAGCTTGGTTTTTATGGAGGTTGAGACCCAGTACTTC
CASSLVFMEVETQYF
>TRBD1|TRBV5-1|NA|TRBJ2-3
TGCGCCAGCAGCTCCCGGGACAGGGGAACAGATACGCAGTATTTT
CASSSRDRGTDTQYF
>TRBD2|TRBV13|medium-sized|TRBJ2-1
TGTGCCAGCAGCTCCGGGACTAGCTGGGCCCACAATGAGCAGTTCTTC
CASSSGTSWAHNEQFF
>NA|TRBV7-8|NA|TRBJ1-5
TGTGCCAGCAGCTTAGGAGTTGGTGCACGGGGTAATCAGCCCCAGCATTTT
CASSLGVGARGNQPQHF
>NA|TRBV5-4|once|TRBJ1-1
TGTGCCAGCAGCTCGGAGGGACGGAGAACTGAAGCTTTCTTT
CASSSEGRRTEAFF
>TRBD2|TRBV4-1|NA|TRBJ2-5
TGCGCCAGCAGCCAGCCACGGGGGGGTAATTGGGAGACCCAGTACTTC
CASSQPRGGNWETQYF
>NA|TRBV4-3|once|TRBJ2-1
TGCGCCAGCAGCCAAGATCCGGGGGGCAAGCAGTTCTTC
CASSQDPGGKQFF
>NA|TRBV14|NA|TRBJ2-1
TGTGCCAGCAGCCAAGAGTGGGCAACCTACAATGAGCAGTTCTTC
CASSQEWATYNEQFF
>NA|TRBV29-1|NA|TRBJ2-1
TGCAGCGTGGGGGGAGGACAGCAGTTCTTC
CSVGGGQQFF
>TRBD1|TRBV19|NA|TRBJ2-7
TGTGCCAGTAGTATCAGGGGCTTGGGACAGGGACCGCTCGAGCAGTACTTC
CASSIRGLGQGPLEQYF
>NA|TRBV6-1|NA|TRBJ2-5
TGTGCCAGCAGTACGGACTATCAAGAGACCCAGTACTTC
CASSTDYQETQYF
>TRBD2|TRBV5-1|NA|TRBJ2-7
TGCGCCAGCAAGGCTAGCGGGATGAACGAGCAGTACTTC
CASKASGMNEQYF
>NA|TRBV28|NA|TRBJ1-1
TGTGCCAGCAGTTTATGGGGGGGGGAGATGAACACTGAAGCTTTCTTT
CASSLWGGEMNTEAFF
>NA|TRBV5-1|once|TRBJ1-1
TGCGCCAGCAGCTCGGACAGTTACATGAACACTGAAGCTTTCTTT
CASSSDSYMNTEAFF
>TRBD2|TRBV6-5|NA|TRBJ2-1
TGTGCCAGCAAGGGGGCGGGAGGGGGGGAAAATGAGCAGTTCTTC
CASKGAGGGENEQFF
>NA|TRBV5-1|NA|TRBJ1-1
TGCGCCAGCAGCTTGGTAGGAGGGGAAGGTGAAGCTTTCTTT
CASSLVGGEGEAFF
>TRBD2|TRBV7-9|NA|TRBJ2-1
TGTGCCATCGGGAGGGAGCAGTTCTTC
CAIGREQFF
>NA|TRBV19|NA|TRBJ1-1
TGTGCCAGTAGTTTCAGACAGGCGGGGGGCACTGAAGCTTTCTTT
CASSFRQAGGTEAFF